The text below deals with one TCR beta chain. What it binds is unknown. The data originate from a study of T cell responses to AZD1222 COVID-19 vaccine. Study-wide results and caveats: The CD4 TCRs associated with vaccination extended across spike and predominated at 160-218 and 743-854. At baseline, seropositivity was found in only six or seven AZD1222 recipients.

Measured with immunoSEQ multiplex PCR; TCRdb has only the in-frame clones, and not every one. In the table there are 140,000 to 150,000 clones, around nine tenths of which are singletons. CDR3 length: 14 residues. Germline loops: CDR1 SEHNR, CDR2 FQNEAQ (reference sequence). V lost 3 bases and J lost 4, with 9 bases in between. Second-dose recipients at about 4 or about 12 weeks were treated as one pooled group. Source: peripheral blood, taken 28 days after the second AZD1222 dose. The receptor comes from an adult who received the AZD1222 COVID-19 vaccine. The chain has TRBV7-9 and TRBJ2-2; the D gene is possibly TRBD2 (6 bases). The DNA for the CDR3 is TGTGCCAGCAGCTTTGCGGGAACCACCGGGGAGCTGTTTTTT. Translating gives CASSFAGTTGELFF.